The clone carrying this TCR beta chain was counted once. The data stem from a study of T cell changes during pregnancy in multiple sclerosis. Some clones are missing from TCRdb's copy, which holds only in-frame ones; the method was immunoSEQ multiplex PCR. Here the sample spans about 70,000 clones, around 90% being singletons. Trimming took 0 bases from V and 2 from J, leaving 10 bases between them. CDR3 length equals 15 residues. CDR1 and CDR2 (germline): MGHRA, YSYEKL. The sequence derives from a female donor with multiple sclerosis, enrolled in a pregnancy study. The sequencing used CD4+ T cells from peripheral blood mononuclear cells, collected after pregnancy. This chain uses TRBV4-1 with TRBJ1-1; no firm D call. CDR3 DNA sequence: TGCGCCAGCAGCCAAGAAGGCCAGGTCAACACTGAAGCTTTCTTT. Translation: CASSQEGQVNTEAFF.